One and the same sample provided the 4 T cell receptor beta chains below, sequenced in a study of T cells in Graves' hyperthyroidism and ophthalmopathy. TCR beta CDR3 sequences were amplified from RNA transcripts. HTBI primers were used for first-round RT-PCR of the TCR CDR3. MiXCR was run by TCRdb on the multiplex PCR reads, yielding one entry per CDR3 protein. The sample carries approximately 590,000 distinct CDR3 sequences, around a sixth recorded once. The sample was blood. These receptors all come from a woman aged 25 to 39 with Graves' hyperthyroidism.

This clonotype was seen a handful of times. The chain carries TRBV20-1 and TRBJ2-6, with no clear D. Germline assignment: CDR1 DFQATT and CDR2 SNEGSKA (reference sequence). The CDR3 extends over 14 amino acids. V lost 3 bases, J lost 2 bases, and 8 bases lay in between. The CDR3 spells CSAREVPGANVLTF. The CDR3 DNA reads TGCAGTGCTAGGGAAGTTCCTGGGGCCAACGTCCTGACTTTC.

This clonotype was counted at least ten times. The V gene is TRBV6-1, the J gene TRBJ2-7, with 11 bases lining up with TRBD2. V shed 6 bases, J shed 0 bases, and the junction held 1 base outside the gene matches. Germline V CDR1 and CDR2: MNHNS, SASEGT. The CDR3 is 14 amino acids. The CDR3 sequence is CASRTSGNSYEQYF. DNA for the CDR3: TGTGCCAGCAGGACTAGCGGGAACTCCTACGAGCAGTACTTC.

This clonotype was detected ten times or more. This chain links TRBV27 with TRBJ2-7, with TRBD1 matching over 10 bases. The CDR3 has 13 amino acids. Germline CDR1 reads MNHEY; CDR2 reads SMNVEV (reference sequence). J gave up 6 bases and V 7 bases, and 6 bases lay outside the gene matches. In DNA, the CDR3 is TGTGCCAGCAATCCGGGACAGGGGAGCGAGCAGTACTTC. Translated: CASNPGQGSEQYF.

This clonotype was seen ten or more times. This chain joins TRBV2 and TRBJ1-5, with D perhaps TRBD1 (5 bases). There are 14 residues in the CDR3. The V end lost 3 bases, the J end lost 5 bases, and 11 bases lay between the germline ends. Germline V CDR1 and CDR2: SNHLY, FYNNEI. In DNA form, the CDR3 reads TGTGCCAGCAGTGATGTCAGGGAGGATCAGCCCCAGCATTTT. Protein: CASSDVREDQPQHF.